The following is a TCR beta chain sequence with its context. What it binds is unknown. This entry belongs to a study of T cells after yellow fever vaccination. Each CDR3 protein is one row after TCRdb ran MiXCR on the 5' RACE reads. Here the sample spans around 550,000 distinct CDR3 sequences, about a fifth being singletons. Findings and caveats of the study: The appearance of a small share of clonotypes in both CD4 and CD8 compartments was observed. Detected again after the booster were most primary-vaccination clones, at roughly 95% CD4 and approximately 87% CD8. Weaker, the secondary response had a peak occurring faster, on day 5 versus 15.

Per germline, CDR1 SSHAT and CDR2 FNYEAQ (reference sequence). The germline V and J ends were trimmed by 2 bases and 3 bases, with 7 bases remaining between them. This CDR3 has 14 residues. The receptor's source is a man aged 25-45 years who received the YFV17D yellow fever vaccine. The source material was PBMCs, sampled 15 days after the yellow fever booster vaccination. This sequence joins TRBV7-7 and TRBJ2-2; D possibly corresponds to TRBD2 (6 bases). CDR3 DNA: TGTGCCAGCAGCTTACGGGACTACACCGGGGAGCTGTTTTTT. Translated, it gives CASSLRDYTGELFF.